The rows below give T cell receptor beta chains drawn from one sample of a study of graft-versus-host responses after intestinal transplantation. Libraries were prepared by immunoSEQ multiplex PCR; TCRdb keeps only in-frame clonotypes and omits some of them. In the table there are 100,000 or so clones, approximately 94% of which are singletons. These receptors have no known antigen. Sequencing was performed on unstimulated CD8+ T cells sorted from spleen or lymph node cells, taken before intestinal transplant. These receptors were taken from a human donor who received an intestinal transplant. Each CDR3 is given with its conserved first and last residue. The D gene is left open where the match is weak. Clone size is shown for a subset of rows, as once, few, many or a class of expanded clone.

V: TRBV5-1; size: -; J: TRBJ2-3; D: TRBD2; DNA: TGCGCCAGCAGCCTGGGACTAGCGGGGGTGGGAGATACGCAGTATTTT; CDR3: CASSLGLAGVGDTQYF
V: TRBV29-1; size: -; J: TRBJ1-1; D: TRBD1; DNA: TGCAGCGTGACAGGGGGCGAAGGCACTGAAGCTTTCTTT; CDR3: CSVTGGEGTEAFF
V: TRBV30; size: -; J: TRBJ2-7; D: TRBD2; DNA: TGTGCCTGGAGTCCCACCAAGCGGGGGAGGATGGGGGAGCAGTACTTC; CDR3: CAWSPTKRGRMGEQYF
V: TRBV29-1; size: -; J: TRBJ1-1; D: -; DNA: TGCAGCGCAATATATTTCCGGGGTCAAACTGAAGCTTTCTTT; CDR3: CSAIYFRGQTEAFF
V: TRBV4-3; size: -; J: TRBJ2-4; D: TRBD1; DNA: TGCGCCAGCAGCCCCTCCGGACAGGGAGGTATTCAGTACTTC; CDR3: CASSPSGQGGIQYF
V: TRBV6-5; size: -; J: TRBJ1-1; D: -; DNA: TGTGCCAGCAGTGAAGGGACACTTGAAGCTTTCTTT; CDR3: CASSEGTLEAFF
V: TRBV7-9; size: -; J: TRBJ1-5; D: TRBD1; DNA: TGTGCCAGCAGCTTAGGGGCAGGGGGCATGAGTGGGGATCAGCCCCAGCATTTT; CDR3: CASSLGAGGMSGDQPQHF
V: TRBV6-5; size: -; J: TRBJ1-4; D: TRBD1; DNA: TGTGCCAGCACAGTCGGACAGGGATATGAAAAACTGTTTTTT; CDR3: CASTVGQGYEKLFF
V: TRBV18; size: -; J: TRBJ1-3; D: -; DNA: TGTGCCAGCTCACCCTCTCCCGGGACACTCTCTGGAAACACCATATATTTT; CDR3: CASSPSPGTLSGNTIYF
V: TRBV6-5; size: -; J: TRBJ1-2; D: TRBD1; DNA: TGTGCCAGCACCTCGGACAGGGAGAAGTATGCTTCCACCTTC; CDR3: CASTSDREKYASTF
V: TRBV10-3; size: -; J: TRBJ1-1; D: -; DNA: TGTGCCATCAGTGAGTCGAGTGTATGGGCTTTCTTT; CDR3: CAISESSVWAFF
V: TRBV14; size: -; J: TRBJ2-7; D: -; DNA: TGTGCCAGCAGCCAAAGTAGGGGCAAATCACCCTACGAGCAGTACTTC; CDR3: CASSQSRGKSPYEQYF
V: TRBV27; size: -; J: TRBJ1-2; D: -; DNA: TGTGCCAGCAGTTTAGTGCGGGACAACTATGGCTACACCTTC; CDR3: CASSLVRDNYGYTF
V: TRBV11-2; size: -; J: TRBJ2-7; D: -; DNA: TGTGCCAGCAGCTTTACGGGGGACTACGAGCAGTACTTC; CDR3: CASSFTGDYEQYF
V: TRBV9; size: once; J: TRBJ1-1; D: -; DNA: TGTGCCAGCAGCCTAGGGGGAGGGACTGAAGCTTTCTTT; CDR3: CASSLGGGTEAFF
V: TRBV6-1; size: -; J: TRBJ1-2; D: -; DNA: TGTGCCAGCAGTGTTGCAGGGCCTTATGGCTACACCTTC; CDR3: CASSVAGPYGYTF
V: TRBV18; size: -; J: TRBJ2-5; D: -; DNA: TGTGCCAGCTCTCCGGGGGTTGAGACCCAGTACTTC; CDR3: CASSPGVETQYF
V: TRBV7-7; size: -; J: TRBJ2-1; D: -; DNA: TGTGCCAGCAGCCGAACCCTGCAGGCGACCTACAATGAGCAGTTCTTC; CDR3: CASSRTLQATYNEQFF
V: TRBV18; size: -; J: TRBJ2-1; D: TRBD2; DNA: TGTGCCAGCTCACCCAGCGGGGGGACTTACAATGAGCAGTTCTTC; CDR3: CASSPSGGTYNEQFF
V: TRBV11-2; size: -; J: TRBJ2-3; D: TRBD2; DNA: TGTGCCAGCAGCCTTCGGGTAGTAGCGGGGGGCACAGATACGCAGTATTTT; CDR3: CASSLRVVAGGTDTQYF
V: TRBV19; size: -; J: TRBJ1-1; D: -; DNA: TGTGCCAGTAGTATTGGAGAGAACACTGAAGCTTTCTTT; CDR3: CASSIGENTEAFF
V: TRBV4-1; size: -; J: TRBJ2-7; D: TRBD1; DNA: TGCGCCAGCAGCCAAGGTAGACAGGGTCCCTACGAGCAGTACTTC; CDR3: CASSQGRQGPYEQYF
V: TRBV21-1; size: once; J: TRBJ1-5; D: -; DNA: TGTGCCAGCACTAAAGGGGAAGAGGTCAATCAGCCCCAGCATTTT; CDR3: CASTKGEEVNQPQHF